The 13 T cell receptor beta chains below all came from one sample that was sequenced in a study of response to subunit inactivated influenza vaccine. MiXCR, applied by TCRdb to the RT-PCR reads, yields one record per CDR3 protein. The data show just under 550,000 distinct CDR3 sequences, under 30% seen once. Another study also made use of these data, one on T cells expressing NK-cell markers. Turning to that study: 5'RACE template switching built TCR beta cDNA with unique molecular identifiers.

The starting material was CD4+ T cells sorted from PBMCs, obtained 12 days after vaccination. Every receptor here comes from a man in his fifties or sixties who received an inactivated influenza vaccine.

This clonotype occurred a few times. The CDR3 here is CASSPRQGGTGELFF. The CDR3 nucleotides are TGTGCCAGCAGTCCTAGGCAAGGAGGAACCGGGGAGCTGTTTTTT. V usage is TRBV12-3 or TRBV12-4 and J usage is TRBJ2-2, with a tentative D call TRBD2 (5 bases). V lost 5 bases and J lost 5, with 15 bases in between. The length of the CDR3 is 15 residues.

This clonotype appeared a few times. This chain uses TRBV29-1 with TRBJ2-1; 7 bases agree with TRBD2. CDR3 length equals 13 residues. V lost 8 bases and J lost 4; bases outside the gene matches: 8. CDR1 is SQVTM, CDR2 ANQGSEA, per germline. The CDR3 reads CSSQRGSYNEQFF. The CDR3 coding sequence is TGCAGCTCCCAGCGGGGTTCATACAATGAGCAGTTCTTC.

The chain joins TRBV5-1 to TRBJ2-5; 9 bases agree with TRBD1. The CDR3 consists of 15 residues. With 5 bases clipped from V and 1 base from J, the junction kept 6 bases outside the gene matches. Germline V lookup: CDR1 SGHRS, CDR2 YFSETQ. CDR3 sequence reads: CASRLGQGLQETQYF. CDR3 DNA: TGCGCCAGCAGACTCGGACAGGGGCTCCAAGAGACCCAGTACTTC.

The CDR3 sequence is CASSPSRGHTKPYEQYF. CDR3 nucleotides: TGTGCCAGCAGTCCATCTAGGGGACATACTAAACCCTACGAGCAGTACTTC. The rearrangement uses TRBV12-3 or TRBV12-4 and TRBJ2-7; possibly TRBD1 for D (6 bases). The V end lost 5 bases, the J end lost 2 bases, and 22 bases lay between the germline ends. The CDR3 loop spans 17 amino acids.

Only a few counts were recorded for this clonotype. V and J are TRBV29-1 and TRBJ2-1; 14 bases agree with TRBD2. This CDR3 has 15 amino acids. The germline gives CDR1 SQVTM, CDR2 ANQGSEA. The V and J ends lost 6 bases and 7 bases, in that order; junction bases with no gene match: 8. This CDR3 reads CSVEGTSGSWNEQFF. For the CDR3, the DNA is TGCAGCGTGGAGGGGACTAGCGGGAGTTGGAATGAGCAGTTCTTC.

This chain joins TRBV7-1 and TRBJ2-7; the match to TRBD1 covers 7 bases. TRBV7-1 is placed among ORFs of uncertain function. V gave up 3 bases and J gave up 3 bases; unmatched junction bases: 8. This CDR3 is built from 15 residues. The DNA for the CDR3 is TGTGCCAGCAGCTCCTCAGGGGGAGATGGCTACGAGCAGTACTTC. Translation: CASSSSGGDGYEQYF.

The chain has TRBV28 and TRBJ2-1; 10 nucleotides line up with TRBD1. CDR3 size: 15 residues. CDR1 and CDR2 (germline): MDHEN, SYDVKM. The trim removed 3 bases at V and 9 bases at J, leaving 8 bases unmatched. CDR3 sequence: CASSFRGQGFGEQFF. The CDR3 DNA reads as TGTGCCAGCAGTTTCCGGGGACAGGGGTTTGGTGAGCAGTTCTTC.

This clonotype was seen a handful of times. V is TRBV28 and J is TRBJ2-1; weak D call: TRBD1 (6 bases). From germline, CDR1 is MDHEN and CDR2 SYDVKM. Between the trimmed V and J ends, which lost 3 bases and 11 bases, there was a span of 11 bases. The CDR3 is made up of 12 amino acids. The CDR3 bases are TGTGCCAGCAGTTTGACCGGACAGAAGCAGTTCTTC. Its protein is CASSLTGQKQFF.

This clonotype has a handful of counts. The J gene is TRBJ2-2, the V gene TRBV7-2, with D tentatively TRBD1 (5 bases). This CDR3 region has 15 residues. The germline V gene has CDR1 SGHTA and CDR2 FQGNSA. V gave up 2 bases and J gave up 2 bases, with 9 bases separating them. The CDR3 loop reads CASSLNRGNTGELFF. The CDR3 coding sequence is TGTGCCAGCAGCTTAAATAGGGGAAACACCGGGGAGCTGTTTTTT.

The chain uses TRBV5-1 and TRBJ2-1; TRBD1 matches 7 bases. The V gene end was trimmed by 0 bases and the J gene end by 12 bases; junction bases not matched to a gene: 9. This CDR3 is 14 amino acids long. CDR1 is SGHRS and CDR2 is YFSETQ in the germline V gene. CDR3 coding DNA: TGCGCCAGCAGCTTGGATACCAGGACAGGAAGGCAGTTCTTC. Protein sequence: CASSLDTRTGRQFF.

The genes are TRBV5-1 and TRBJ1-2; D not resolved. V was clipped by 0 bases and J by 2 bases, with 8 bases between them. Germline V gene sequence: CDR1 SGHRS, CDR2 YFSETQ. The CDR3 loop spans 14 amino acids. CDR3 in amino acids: CASSLGQENYGYTF. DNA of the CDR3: TGCGCCAGCAGCTTGGGGCAGGAAAACTATGGCTACACCTTC.

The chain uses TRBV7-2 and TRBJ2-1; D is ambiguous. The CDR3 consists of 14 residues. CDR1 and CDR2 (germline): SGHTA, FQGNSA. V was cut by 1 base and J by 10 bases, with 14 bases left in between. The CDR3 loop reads CASSLVSPDEEQFF. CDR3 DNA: TGTGCCAGCAGCTTAGTTAGCCCGGACGAGGAGCAGTTCTTC.

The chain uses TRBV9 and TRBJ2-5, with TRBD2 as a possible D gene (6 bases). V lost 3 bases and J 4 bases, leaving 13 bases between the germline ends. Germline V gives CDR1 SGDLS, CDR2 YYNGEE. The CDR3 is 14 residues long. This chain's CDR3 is CASSAAGLSETQYF. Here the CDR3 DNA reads TGTGCCAGCAGCGCGGCGGGGCTTTCAGAGACCCAGTACTTC.